This T cell receptor beta chain was documented in a study of cytomegalovirus exposure and HLA in healthy donors. PCR employed 60 Vbeta and 13 Jbeta primers. The table came from immunoSEQ multiplex PCR; TCRdb's copy has only in-frame clones and leaves some out. The sample holds about 180,000 clones; around 80% are singletons and the top ten take less than 2%. The ends were cut back, 7 bases at V and 6 bases at J, with 19 bases in the middle. The CDR3 is 15 residues long. Germline V gene sequence: CDR1 SGHVS, CDR2 FQNEAQ. Findings and caveats of the study: Altogether, 164 TCR beta chains were recorded as cytomegalovirus-associated. Follow-up analysis found HLA locus-dependent TCR association rates, highest for DRB1 and lowest for HLA-C.

Remarks on this clone: Its antigen is currently unknown.

This TCR derives from a man between 35 and 55 years old in good health and CMV-seronegative. The chain recombines TRBV7-8 with TRBJ1-5; D possibly corresponds to TRBD1 (6 bases). The material sequenced was PBMCs. The CDR3 coding sequence is TGTGCCAGCACGCTTTTAGGGGGTAGTAGTCAGCCCCAGCATTTT. Translating it yields CASTLLGGSSQPQHF.